This T cell receptor (beta chain) was captured in a study of human T cells and chemical hapten exposure (dated by TCRdb to the early 2020s). Background on the whole study: For sensitization, 2% DPC in acetone was applied to a 2 cm by 2 cm area of upper inner arm skin. Weekly therapeutic DPC doses were additionally applied to the scalp of patients throughout the roughly 25-week study period. Patch testing was done on the upper back using Finn chambers containing 0.01% DPC, and results were scored after 6 days according to International Contact Dermatitis Research Group standards. Alopecia areata with under or over 50% scalp involvement, alopecia totalis and alopecia universalis were represented in the patient cohort, which was mostly female. The libraries were sequenced as a pool, and the TCR yield per sample differed mostly because of small variations in library volumes within the pool. The study tracked peripheral blood TCR repertoire changes in vivo during primary and secondary sensitization to the hapten diphenylcyclopropenone (DPC) in alopecia patients. Blood samples were taken from patients before sensitization (week 0) and then at 2, 6 and about 24 weeks after DPC sensitization. Blood for TCR sequencing was provided by twenty-nine alopecia patients at one to four time points (pre-sensitization, 2, 6 and 24 weeks).

This clonotype was detected a few times. This clone's antigen is unknown. No much larger clone is present one base from it, and per-base qualities are unavailable. This sample's time point label indicates: patch test 2, 6 weeks after DPC sensitization. The meaning of the sample's treatment or condition label: therapeutic diphenylcyclopropenone sensitization with weekly scalp DPC. Blood at each patch-test visit was drawn before the patch test was applied. Patients were eligible if aged 18 to 70, diagnosed with alopecia and judged suitable for DPC therapy, and pregnant patients were excluded. Unfractionated whole blood was collected in Tempus Blood RNA tubes, and total RNA was extracted from that blood. From its cysteine to its phenylalanine, the CDR3 spans 14 amino acids. The read is trimmed to its CDR3 DNA, 42 bases read in frame from base 1. CDR1 and CDR2 (SGHDN, FVKESK) derive from the germline V gene. V loses 5 bases at its end and J loses 3 bases; junction bases beyond the gene matches: 6.

Library prep was done by RACE. Sequenced using a NextSeq 500. During library preparation, unique molecular identifiers were attached to individual cDNA molecules so that TCRs could be counted in a quantitative, reproducible way. From each blood RNA sample, both TCR alpha and TCR beta chains were sequenced. The original pipeline was this. Samples had a median of around 92,000 TCRs, with a range from 23,224 to 690,600. The Decombinator software suite was used to annotate the V, J and CDR3 of the TCR reads. For the PS versus PT1 abundance plots, all samples were subsampled to the same number of TCRs (28,000). Expanded TCRs were defined as absent before sensitization and observed at least eight times at the 2-week time point. TCRdb cleaned the public reads at Q25 with fastp, built clones with MiXCR and kept in-frame beta chains. Each CDR3 protein appears once, grouped with its most common genes and DNA. The authors' filters were not applied to this entry. The sample table shows over 70,000 distinct CDR3 sequences, and 11% are seen once. The biggest ten clones account for roughly 1.6% of the sample.

Paper-wide results and their limitations: All patients had alopecia, a presumed autoimmune disease, so their immune response might differ from that of healthy individuals. The number of TCRs above 1 in 1000 frequency did not change with DPC sensitization; there was no evidence of global repertoire structure alterations. Repeated subsampling changed both the strength of the expansion versus patch-test correlation and the threshold at which the correlation became significant. Compared with pre-sensitization or healthy control sets, expanded TCRs formed significantly more large CDR3 similarity clusters, which is consistent with antigen-driven responses. A positive correlation was found between the number of PT1 expanded TCRs and patch test score, with significance reached at thresholds 8, 16 and 32 but not 4.

The clonotype was recovered from a man aged 18 to 29 with alopecia areata. Some clones in this sample may be carry-over from other donors' samples. The chain employs TRBV14 and TRBJ2-5; 7 of the junction bases match TRBD2. The starting material was whole blood, obtained in connection with sensitization to the hapten diphenylcyclopropenone (DPC). The sequenced DNA: TGTGCCAGCAGCACACTAGCGTCTAAAGAGACCCAGTACTTC. Its protein is CASSTLASKETQYF.